This is a list of T cell receptor beta chains from one sample in a study of patients and donors after allogeneic stem cell transplantation. MiXCR was run by TCRdb on the RT-PCR reads, yielding one entry per CDR3 protein. Among 190,000 or so distinct CDR3 sequences listed, 41% were seen once. The sequenced sample consisted of blood, either unsorted or a sorted T cell fraction (not recorded which). These receptors were obtained from a human donor who was either an allogeneic HSCT recipient or a stem cell or donor lymphocyte infusion donor (not recorded which). It is not recorded whose cells these are; they may come from a transplant donor. CDR3s include the opening cysteine and the closing phenylalanine or tryptophan. Fields, in order: D gene, J gene, V gene, clone size, CDR3 DNA, CDR3 protein. A D gene is named only where the DNA matches it firmly. Clone size is shown for a subset of rows, as once, few, many or a class of expanded clone.

TRBD2 TRBJ2-3 TRBV5-1 . TGCGCCAGCAGCTTTACTAGCGGGGACACAGATACGCAGTATTTT CASSFTSGDTDTQYF
. TRBJ1-5 TRBV18 few TGTGCCAGCTCACCAGAAGTCCCGACAGGCAGGAATCAGCCCCAGCATTTT CASSPEVPTGRNQPQHF
. TRBJ2-1 TRBV29-1 few TGCAGCCTCCTGGGTCCCGAGGGAACCTACAATGAGCAGTTCTTC CSLLGPEGTYNEQFF
. TRBJ2-3 TRBV12-3/TRBV12-4 . TGTGCCAGCAGTTTCCCGGGAAGCCCAGATACGCAGTATTTT CASSFPGSPDTQYF
. TRBJ2-7 TRBV21-1 . TGTGCCAGCAGCAAACGCCGGCAGATCTACGAGCAGTACTTC CASSKRRQIYEQYF
. TRBJ1-2 TRBV7-2 few TGTGCCAGCAGCTTAGAGATGAACGCTAACTATGGCTACACCTTC CASSLEMNANYGYTF
. TRBJ1-2 TRBV29-1 . TGCAGCGTTGGGCAGAACTATGGCTACACCTTC CSVGQNYGYTF
TRBD2 TRBJ2-2 TRBV6-2/TRBV6-3 . TGTGCCAGCAGTTACGGTCTAGCGGGAGGATCCGGGGAGCTGTTTTTT CASSYGLAGGSGELFF
. TRBJ1-1 TRBV4-3 . TGCGCCAGCAGCCAATCGGAGGGCAGATACACTGAAGCTTTCTTT CASSQSEGRYTEAFF
TRBD1 TRBJ2-4 TRBV6-2/TRBV6-3 . TGTGCCAGCAGCCACGTATGGGGACAGCCACCTTCCAAAAACATTCAGTACTTC CASSHVWGQPPSKNIQYF
. TRBJ2-2 TRBV28 few TGTGCCAGCACCTTTCGACCCTCCGGGGAGCTGTTTTTT CASTFRPSGELFF
. TRBJ1-5 TRBV5-6 . TGTGCCAGCAGCCTTCAGGGATTTAGCAATCAGCCCCAGCATTTT CASSLQGFSNQPQHF
TRBD2 TRBJ2-1 TRBV12-3/TRBV12-4 . TGTGCCAGCAGTTTACTTCGTGGGACTAGCGGCTACAATGAGCAGTTCTTC CASSLLRGTSGYNEQFF
TRBD1 TRBJ1-2 TRBV12-3/TRBV12-4 few TGTGCCAGCCAGGGGGCAGACTATGGCTACACCTTC CASQGADYGYTF
. TRBJ1-2 TRBV29-1 few TGCAGCGTTGATGCGTGGGGGCATGGCTACACCTTC CSVDAWGHGYTF
TRBD1 TRBJ1-5 TRBV20-1 few TGCAGTGCTGGAGGCGGACAGGGGGCCTCTCAGCCCCAGCATTTT CSAGGGQGASQPQHF
TRBD1 TRBJ1-1 TRBV5-1 . TGCGCCAGCAGCCCGGGACAGGGGAGGAACACTGAAGCTTTCTTT CASSPGQGRNTEAFF
. TRBJ1-2 TRBV28 . TGTGCCAGCAGATCCCCCCAGGGGAAGGTCTATGGCTACACCTTC CASRSPQGKVYGYTF